This T cell receptor beta chain was observed in a study of T cells in Graves' hyperthyroidism and ophthalmopathy. Whole-study context: Staff took peripheral blood when the initial diagnosis was made, before any treatment began. General study results and limits: Most clonotypes expanded in thyroid above 0.001 were likewise present in blood.

RNA transcripts yielded amplified TCR beta CDR3 regions. The TCR CDR3 was amplified in a first-round RT-PCR using the HTBI primer set. A single record per CDR3 protein comes from TCRdb applying MiXCR to the multiplex PCR reads. In the table there are under 400,000 distinct CDR3 sequences, 15% to 20% of which are singletons. This clonotype came up many times. Its target is unknown. The ends lost 5 bases at V and 1 base at J; junction bases unmatched: 6. The CDR3 loop spans 18 amino acids. CDR1 and CDR2 (germline): MDHEN, SYDVKM. Uncontrolled infection, other autoimmune disease, pregnancy or lactation disqualified patients from enrolment. Fresh 10 ml peripheral blood yielded PBMCs.

This rearrangement joins TRBV28 to TRBJ2-6, with 12 bases aligning to TRBD1. This TCR came from a woman in her thirties or forties with Graves' ophthalmopathy. Sequenced input: blood. CDR3: CASSGGQGALSGANVLTF. DNA for the CDR3: TGTGCCAGCAGTGGGGGACAGGGGGCGTTATCTGGGGCCAACGTCCTGACTTTC.